These 15 T cell receptor beta chains were sequenced from one sample in a study of blood T cell repertoires in COVID-19 (TCRdb year 2020). The library came from the immunoSEQ multiplex PCR assay. TCRdb limited this immuneACCESS table to in-frame rearrangements with V and J called. A share of clones is missing; checked studies link under half to unresolved V genes, and the rest is unexplained. The sample data list some 110,000 clones, and 85% of these were observed just once. The top ten clones comprise around 3.9% of the sample. The sample consisted of peripheral blood. These receptors were collected from a man aged 45-65 years with acute or convalescent COVID-19.

The rearrangement uses TRBV7-3 and TRBJ1-1; weak D call: TRBD1 (5 bases). Trimming pared 2 bases from V and 5 bases from J, leaving 9 bases between. Germline-derived CDR1 and CDR2 are SGHTA and FQGTGA. The CDR3 consists of 13 residues. The CDR3 reads CASSLSGRTEAFF. The CDR3 DNA is TGTGCCAGCAGCTTATCAGGGCGTACTGAAGCTTTCTTT. Full variable domain (outside the CDR3, taken from reference TRBV7-3 and TRBJ1-1): GAGVSQTPSNKVTEKGKYVELRCDPISGHTALYWYRQSLGQGPEFLIYFQGTGAADDSGLPNDRFFAVRPEGSVSTLKIQRTERGDSAVYLCASSLSGRTEAFFGQGTRLTVV.

The rearrangement joins TRBV3-1 (or the pseudogene TRBV3-2) to TRBJ2-6; 8 nucleotides match TRBD2. Germline assignment: CDR1 LGHDT and CDR2 YNNKEL (reference sequence). With 0 bases clipped from V and 4 bases from J, the junction kept 2 bases outside the gene matches. The CDR3 spans 16 residues. The DNA of the CDR3 is TGTGCCAGCAGCCAAGAGAGACTAGCGGGGGCCAACGTCCTGACTTTC. This encodes CASSQERLAGANVLTF.

The gene calls are TRBV18 and TRBJ1-5, with 7 bases matching TRBD1. The CDR3 is 15 amino acids. V trimming: 3 bases; J trimming: 0 bases; junction bases outside the gene matches: 2. The V gene's germline CDR1 is KGHSH and CDR2 LQKENI. CDR3 nucleotide sequence: TGTGCCAGCTCACCCCAGGGGGATAGCAATCAGCCCCAGCATTTT. Residues: CASSPQGDSNQPQHF.

This sequence joins TRBV5-6 and TRBJ2-1; D perhaps matches TRBD2 (6 bases). In germline, CDR1 is SGHDT, CDR2 YYEEEE. V was cut by 4 bases and J by 10 bases, with 21 bases left in between. The CDR3 is 15 residues long. For the CDR3, the DNA is TGTGCCAGCAGCGGGGGTGCCAGCGGGCACGGGGAGCAGTTCTTC. Protein: CASSGGASGHGEQFF.

The chain has TRBV18 and TRBJ2-5; D is possibly TRBD1 (5 bases). Germline assignment: CDR1 KGHSH and CDR2 LQKENI. This CDR3 spans 12 amino acids. Trimming cost V 5 bases and J 4 bases, with 8 bases left between them. CDR3: CASSSGPETQYF. The CDR3 DNA reads as TGTGCCAGCTCATCAGGGCCAGAGACCCAGTACTTC.

The V call is TRBV2, the J call TRBJ2-1; 13 nucleotides match TRBD2. This CDR3 region has 14 residues. The germline V gene has CDR1 SNHLY and CDR2 FYNNEI. V trimming: 9 bases; J trimming: 9 bases; junction bases outside the gene matches: 8. CDR3 sequence reads: CARRTSGGDGEQFF. CDR3 coding DNA: TGTGCCAGGCGCACTAGCGGGGGGGACGGTGAGCAGTTCTTC.

This clone was picked up one time. This sample also contains other DNA sequences that code for the same CDR3. The chain joins TRBV7-9 to TRBJ2-7, with D maybe TRBD2 (5 bases). The CDR3 covers 12 residues. Trimming cost V 2 bases and J 4 bases, with 6 bases left between them. Germline V gives CDR1 SEHNR, CDR2 FQNEAQ (reference sequence). CDR3 in amino acids: CASSLSGYEQYF. As DNA, the CDR3 is TGTGCCAGCAGCTTATCGGGGTACGAGCAGTACTTC.

The chain joins TRBV27 to TRBJ1-2, with D perhaps TRBD1 (6 bases). Germline CDR1 MNHEY, CDR2 SMNVEV (reference sequence). The CDR3 is made up of 14 amino acids. V gave up 10 bases and J gave up 1 base, with 16 bases separating them. CDR3 nucleotides: TGTGCCACCTCCGAGGCAGGGGATAACTATGGCTACACCTTC. Amino acid sequence: CATSEAGDNYGYTF.

The V call is TRBV10-1, the J call TRBJ2-5; 10 nucleotides match TRBD1. The junction had 8 bases not matched to a gene; V was cut back by 6 bases and J by 7 bases. This CDR3 has 14 residues. CDR1 is WNHNN and CDR2 is SYGVQD in the germline V gene (reference sequence). DNA for the CDR3: TGCGCCAGCAGCCCCGGGACAGGGGCAGGGACCCAGTACTTC. This codes for CASSPGTGAGTQYF.

V usage is TRBV27 and J usage is TRBJ1-6, with 7 bases that match TRBD1. V trimming: 5 bases; J trimming: 8 bases; junction bases outside the gene matches: 6. The CDR3 spans 14 residues. Germline V lookup: CDR1 MNHEY, CDR2 SMNVEV (reference sequence). As DNA, the CDR3 is TGTGCCAGCAGTCCCGACAGGGAAGATTCACCCCTCCACTTT. Its protein is CASSPDREDSPLHF.

The chain recombines TRBV12-3 or TRBV12-4 with TRBJ1-5, with 9 nucleotides matching TRBD1. Trimming took 7 bases from V and 7 from J; bases not matched to a gene: 5. This CDR3 comprises 13 residues. CDR3 loop: CASKGQGGQPQHF. DNA of the CDR3: TGTGCCAGCAAGGGACAGGGCGGCCAGCCCCAGCATTTT.

The chain recombines TRBV6-1 with TRBJ2-7; possible D gene TRBD1, 5 bases. CDR1 and CDR2 from the germline V gene are MNHNS and SASEGT. V shed 2 bases and J shed 6 bases, with 11 bases lying between them. This CDR3 has 13 residues. CDR3 nucleotides: TGTGCCAGCAGTGAAAATTTCAGGGCCGAGCAGTACTTC. Translation gives CASSENFRAEQYF.

The CDR3 loop reads CASSRQGLGYTF. The CDR3, as DNA: TGTGCCAGTAGCCGACAGGGTCTTGGCTACACCTTC. This chain joins TRBV19 and TRBJ1-2; 7 bases align to TRBD1. Germline lookup yields CDR1 LNHDA and CDR2 SQIVND (reference sequence). The length of the CDR3 is 12 residues. V lost 6 bases and J lost 7; bases outside the gene matches: 5.

This clone showed up just once. The J gene is TRBJ2-3, the V gene TRBV7-9; 7 bases agree with TRBD2. The length of the CDR3 is 15 residues. J gave up 4 bases and V 1 base, and 5 bases lay outside the gene matches. Germline CDR1 and CDR2: SEHNR and FQNEAQ (reference sequence). The DNA for the CDR3 is TGTGCCAGCAGCTTAGGGCCAGGGAGGGCAGATACGCAGTATTTT. Its translation is CASSLGPGRADTQYF.

In this sample, this clone turned up once. The V and J genes are TRBV7-2 and TRBJ2-1; possible D gene TRBD2, 5 bases. The germline gives CDR1 SGHTA, CDR2 FQGNSA. The V end lost 7 bases, the J end lost 10 bases, and 20 bases lay between the germline ends. CDR3 length equals 14 residues. The CDR3: CASTGRWATGEQFF. Here the CDR3 DNA reads TGTGCCAGCACCGGCCGTTGGGCCACGGGGGAGCAGTTCTTC.